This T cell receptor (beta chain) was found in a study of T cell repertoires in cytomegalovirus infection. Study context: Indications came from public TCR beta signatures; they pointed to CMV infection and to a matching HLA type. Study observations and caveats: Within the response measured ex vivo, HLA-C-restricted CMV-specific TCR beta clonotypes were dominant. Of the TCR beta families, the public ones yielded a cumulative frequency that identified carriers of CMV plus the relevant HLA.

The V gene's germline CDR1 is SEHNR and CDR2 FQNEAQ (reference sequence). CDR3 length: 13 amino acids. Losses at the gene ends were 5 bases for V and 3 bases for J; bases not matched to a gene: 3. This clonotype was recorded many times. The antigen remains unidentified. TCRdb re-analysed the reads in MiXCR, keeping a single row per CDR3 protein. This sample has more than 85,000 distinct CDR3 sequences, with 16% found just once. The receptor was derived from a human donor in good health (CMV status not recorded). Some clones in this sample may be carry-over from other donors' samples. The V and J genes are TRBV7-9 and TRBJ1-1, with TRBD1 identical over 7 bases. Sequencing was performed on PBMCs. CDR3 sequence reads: CASSQDRYTEAFF. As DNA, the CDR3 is TGTGCCAGCAGCCAGGACAGGTACACTGAAGCTTTCTTT. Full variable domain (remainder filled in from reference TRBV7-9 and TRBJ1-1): DTGVSQNPRHKITKRGQNVTFRCDPISEHNRLYWYRQTLGQGPEFLTYFQNEAQLEKSRLLSDRFSAERPKGSFSTLEIQRTEQGDSAMYLCASSQDRYTEAFFGQGTRLTVV.